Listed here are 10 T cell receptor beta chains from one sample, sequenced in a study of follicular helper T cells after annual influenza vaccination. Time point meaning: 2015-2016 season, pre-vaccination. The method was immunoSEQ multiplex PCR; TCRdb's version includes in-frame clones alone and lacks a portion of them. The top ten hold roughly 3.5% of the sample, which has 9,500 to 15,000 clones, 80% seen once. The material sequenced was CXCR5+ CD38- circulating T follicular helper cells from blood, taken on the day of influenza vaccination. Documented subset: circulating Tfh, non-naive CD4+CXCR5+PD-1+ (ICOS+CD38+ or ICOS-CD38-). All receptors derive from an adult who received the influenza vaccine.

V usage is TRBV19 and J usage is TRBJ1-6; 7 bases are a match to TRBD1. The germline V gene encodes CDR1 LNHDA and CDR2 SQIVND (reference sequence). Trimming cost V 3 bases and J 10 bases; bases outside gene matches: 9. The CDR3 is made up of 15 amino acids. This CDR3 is CASSMETGVGSPLHF. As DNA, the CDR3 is TGTGCCAGTAGTATGGAAACAGGGGTAGGCTCACCCCTCCACTTT.

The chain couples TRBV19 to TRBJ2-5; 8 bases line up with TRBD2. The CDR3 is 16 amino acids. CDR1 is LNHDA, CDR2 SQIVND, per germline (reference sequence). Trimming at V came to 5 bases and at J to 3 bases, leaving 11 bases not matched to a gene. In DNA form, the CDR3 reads TGTGCCAGTAGTGCTCGTAGCGGGGAAGTGAAAGAGACCCAGTACTTC. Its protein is CASSARSGEVKETQYF.

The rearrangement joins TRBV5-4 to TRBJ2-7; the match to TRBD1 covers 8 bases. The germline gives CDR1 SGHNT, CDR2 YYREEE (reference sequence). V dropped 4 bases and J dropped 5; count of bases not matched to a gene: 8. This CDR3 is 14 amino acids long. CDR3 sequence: CASSPPDRDDEQYF. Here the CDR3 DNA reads TGTGCCAGCAGCCCGCCGGACAGGGATGACGAGCAGTACTTC.

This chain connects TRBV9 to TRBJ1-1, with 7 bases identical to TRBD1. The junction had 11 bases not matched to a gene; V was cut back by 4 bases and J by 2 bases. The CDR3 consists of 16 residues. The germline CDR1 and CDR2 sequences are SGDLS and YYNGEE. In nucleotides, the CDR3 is TGTGCCAGCAGCCCGAGACGACAGGGAACTAACACTGAAGCTTTCTTT. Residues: CASSPRRQGTNTEAFF.

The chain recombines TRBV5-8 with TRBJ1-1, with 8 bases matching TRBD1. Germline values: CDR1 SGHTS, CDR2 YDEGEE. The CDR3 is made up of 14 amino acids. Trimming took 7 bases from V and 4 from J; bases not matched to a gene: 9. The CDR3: CASRTRGLVTEAFF. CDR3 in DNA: TGTGCCAGCCGAACCAGGGGGCTGGTCACTGAAGCTTTCTTT.

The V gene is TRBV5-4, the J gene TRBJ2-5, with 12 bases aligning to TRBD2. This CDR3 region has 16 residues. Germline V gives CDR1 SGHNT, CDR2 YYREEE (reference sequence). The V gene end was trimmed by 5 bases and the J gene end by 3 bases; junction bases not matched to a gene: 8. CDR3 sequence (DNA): TGTGCCAGCAGACGAGAAGCTAGCGGGGGGGAAGAGACCCAGTACTTC. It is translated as CASRREASGGEETQYF.

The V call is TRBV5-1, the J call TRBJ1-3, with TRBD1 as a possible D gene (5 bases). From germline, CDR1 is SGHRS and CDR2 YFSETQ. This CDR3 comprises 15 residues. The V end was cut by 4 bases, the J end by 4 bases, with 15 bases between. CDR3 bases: TGCGCCAGCAGCGACGCCTCAGGGTCAGGAAACACCATATATTTT. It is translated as CASSDASGSGNTIYF.

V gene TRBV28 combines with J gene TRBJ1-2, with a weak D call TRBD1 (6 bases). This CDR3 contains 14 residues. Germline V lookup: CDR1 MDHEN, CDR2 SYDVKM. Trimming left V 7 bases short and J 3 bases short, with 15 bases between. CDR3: CASTKGGGDYGYTF. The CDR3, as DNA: TGTGCCAGCACCAAGGGGGGTGGGGACTATGGCTACACCTTC.

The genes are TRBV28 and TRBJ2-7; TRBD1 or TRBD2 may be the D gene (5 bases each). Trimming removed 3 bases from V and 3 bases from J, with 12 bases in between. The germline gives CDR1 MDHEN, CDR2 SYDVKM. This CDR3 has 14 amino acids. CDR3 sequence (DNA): TGTGCCAGCAGTTTCCCCGGGACCCTCTACGAGCAGTACTTC. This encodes CASSFPGTLYEQYF.

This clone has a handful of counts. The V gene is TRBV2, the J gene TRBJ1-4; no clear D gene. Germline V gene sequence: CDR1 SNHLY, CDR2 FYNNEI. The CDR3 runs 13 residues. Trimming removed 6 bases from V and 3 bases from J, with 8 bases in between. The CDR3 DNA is TGTGCCAGCAGATGGAGTTCTAATGAAAAACTGTTTTTT. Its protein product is CASRWSSNEKLFF.